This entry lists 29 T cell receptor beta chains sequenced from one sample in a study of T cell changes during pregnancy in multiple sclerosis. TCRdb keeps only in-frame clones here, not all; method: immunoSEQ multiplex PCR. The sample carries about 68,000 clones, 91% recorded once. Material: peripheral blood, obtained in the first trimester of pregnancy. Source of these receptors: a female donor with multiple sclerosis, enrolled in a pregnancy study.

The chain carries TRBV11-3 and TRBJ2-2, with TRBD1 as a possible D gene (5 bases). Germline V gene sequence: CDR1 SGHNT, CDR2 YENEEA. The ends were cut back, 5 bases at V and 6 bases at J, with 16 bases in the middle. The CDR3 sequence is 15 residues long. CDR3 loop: CASSQRPGPAGELFF. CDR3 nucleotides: TGTGCCAGCAGCCAACGACCAGGGCCTGCCGGGGAGCTGTTTTTT.

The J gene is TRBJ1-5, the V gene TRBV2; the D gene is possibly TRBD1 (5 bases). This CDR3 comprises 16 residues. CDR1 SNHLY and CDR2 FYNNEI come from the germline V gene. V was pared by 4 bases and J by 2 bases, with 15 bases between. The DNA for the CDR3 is TGTGCCAGCAGTGCTCCGGGAGGGGATGGCAATCAGCCCCAGCATTTT. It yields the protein CASSAPGGDGNQPQHF.

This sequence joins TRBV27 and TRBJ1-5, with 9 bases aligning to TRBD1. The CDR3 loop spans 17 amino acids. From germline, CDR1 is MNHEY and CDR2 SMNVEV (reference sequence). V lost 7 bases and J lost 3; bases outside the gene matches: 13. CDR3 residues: CASNPSGTGYSNQPQHF. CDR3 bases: TGTGCCAGCAATCCCTCCGGGACAGGGTACTCCAATCAGCCCCAGCATTTT.

The CDR3 region is CASSRGKGAIGYGYTF. CDR3 in DNA: TGTGCCAGCAGCCGCGGGAAGGGAGCGATCGGCTATGGCTACACCTTC. The chain has TRBV5-4 and TRBJ1-2; D remains ambiguous. This CDR3 is built from 16 residues. V lost 4 bases, J lost 4 bases, and 20 bases lay in between. Germline CDR1 is SGHNT and CDR2 is YYREEE (reference sequence).

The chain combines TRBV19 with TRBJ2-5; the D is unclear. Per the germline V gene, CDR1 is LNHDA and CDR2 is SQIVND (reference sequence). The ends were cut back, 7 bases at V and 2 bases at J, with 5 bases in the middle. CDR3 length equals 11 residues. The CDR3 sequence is CASKEQETQYF. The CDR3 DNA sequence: TGTGCCAGTAAGGAGCAAGAGACCCAGTACTTC. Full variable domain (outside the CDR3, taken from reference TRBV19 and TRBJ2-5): DGGITQSPKYLFRKEGQNVTLSCEQNLNHDAMYWYRQDPGQGLRLIYYSQIVNDFQKGDIAEGYSVSREKKESFPLTVTSAQKNPTAFYLCASKEQETQYFGPGTRLLVL.

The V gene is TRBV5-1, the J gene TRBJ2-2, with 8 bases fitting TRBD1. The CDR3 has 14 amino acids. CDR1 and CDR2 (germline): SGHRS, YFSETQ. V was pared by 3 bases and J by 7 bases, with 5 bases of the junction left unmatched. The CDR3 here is CASSSGQGNGELFF. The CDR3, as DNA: TGCGCCAGCAGCTCTGGACAGGGAAACGGGGAGCTGTTTTTT.

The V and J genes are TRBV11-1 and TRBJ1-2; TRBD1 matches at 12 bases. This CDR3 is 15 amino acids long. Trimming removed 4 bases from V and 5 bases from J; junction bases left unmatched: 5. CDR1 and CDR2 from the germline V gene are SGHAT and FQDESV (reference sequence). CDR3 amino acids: CASSSRDRGRYGYTF. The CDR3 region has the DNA TGTGCCAGCAGCTCGCGGGACAGGGGGCGTTATGGCTACACCTTC.

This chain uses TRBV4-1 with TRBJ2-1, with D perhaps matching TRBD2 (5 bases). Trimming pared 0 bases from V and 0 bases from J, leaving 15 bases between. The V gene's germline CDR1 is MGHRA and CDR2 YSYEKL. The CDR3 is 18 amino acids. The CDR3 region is CASSQDFPQLGSYNEQFF. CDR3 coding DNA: TGCGCCAGCAGCCAAGATTTTCCCCAACTAGGCTCCTACAATGAGCAGTTCTTC.

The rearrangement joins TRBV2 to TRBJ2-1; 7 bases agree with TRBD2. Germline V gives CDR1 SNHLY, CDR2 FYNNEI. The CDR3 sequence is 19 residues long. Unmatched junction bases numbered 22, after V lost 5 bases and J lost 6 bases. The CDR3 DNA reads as TGTGCCAGCAGTCTTCACCCAAACAAAAAGCGGGATTTGGGCAATGAGCAGTTCTTC. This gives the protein CASSLHPNKKRDLGNEQFF.

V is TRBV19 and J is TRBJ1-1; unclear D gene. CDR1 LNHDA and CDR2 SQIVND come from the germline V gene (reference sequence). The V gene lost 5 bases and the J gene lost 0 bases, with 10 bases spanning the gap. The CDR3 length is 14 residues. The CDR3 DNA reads TGTGCCAGTAGTGGAGGGATCATGAACACTGAAGCTTTCTTT. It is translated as CASSGGIMNTEAFF.

The CDR3 DNA reads TGCGCCAGCAGCACGGCACCCCAGGGAGGAGGTGGCTACACCTTC. The encoded protein is CASSTAPQGGGGYTF. The rearrangement links TRBV5-1 to TRBJ1-2; possibly TRBD1 for D (5 bases). The germline V gene has CDR1 SGHRS and CDR2 YFSETQ. The CDR3 consists of 15 residues. Trimming shortened V by 4 bases and J by 7 bases, and 20 bases separated the two germline ends.

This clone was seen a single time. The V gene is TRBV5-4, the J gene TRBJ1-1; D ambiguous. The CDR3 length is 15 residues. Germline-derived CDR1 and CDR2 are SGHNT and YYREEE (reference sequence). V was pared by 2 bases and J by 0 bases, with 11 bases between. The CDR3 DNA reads TGTGCCAGCAGCTTAAAAAGGGAGATGAACACTGAAGCTTTCTTT. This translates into CASSLKREMNTEAFF. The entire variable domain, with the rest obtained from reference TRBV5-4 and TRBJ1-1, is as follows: ETGVTQSPTHLIKTRGQQVTLRCSSQSGHNTVSWYQQALGQGPQFIFQYYREEENGRGNFPPRFSGLQFPNYSSELNVNALELDDSALYLCASSLKREMNTEAFFGQGTRLTVV.

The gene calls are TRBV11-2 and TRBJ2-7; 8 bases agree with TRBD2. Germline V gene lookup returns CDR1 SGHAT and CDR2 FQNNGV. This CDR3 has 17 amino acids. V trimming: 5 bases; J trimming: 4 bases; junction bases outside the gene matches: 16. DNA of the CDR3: TGTGCCAGCAGCGTTCACAGAGGCGGGGGGCGGGTTTACGAGCAGTACTTC. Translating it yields CASSVHRGGGRVYEQYF.

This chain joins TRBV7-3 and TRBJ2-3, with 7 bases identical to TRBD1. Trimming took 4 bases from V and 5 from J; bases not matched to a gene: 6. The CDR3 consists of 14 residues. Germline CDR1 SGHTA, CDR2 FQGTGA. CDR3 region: CASSSGRGQDTQYF. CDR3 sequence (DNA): TGTGCCAGCAGCTCCGGTAGGGGGCAAGATACGCAGTATTTT.

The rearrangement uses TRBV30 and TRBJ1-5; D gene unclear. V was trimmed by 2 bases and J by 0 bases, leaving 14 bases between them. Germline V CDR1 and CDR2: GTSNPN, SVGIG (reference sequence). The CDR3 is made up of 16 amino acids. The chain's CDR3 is CAWSRGSRDSNQPQHF. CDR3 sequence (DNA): TGTGCCTGGAGTCGCGGGTCGAGGGATAGCAATCAGCCCCAGCATTTT.

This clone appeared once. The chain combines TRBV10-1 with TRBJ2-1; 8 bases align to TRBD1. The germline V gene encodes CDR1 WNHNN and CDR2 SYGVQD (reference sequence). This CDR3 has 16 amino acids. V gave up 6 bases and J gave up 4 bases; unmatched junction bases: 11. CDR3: CASRETGQAMYNEQFF. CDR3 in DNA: TGCGCCAGCAGAGAGACGGGACAGGCCATGTACAATGAGCAGTTCTTC.

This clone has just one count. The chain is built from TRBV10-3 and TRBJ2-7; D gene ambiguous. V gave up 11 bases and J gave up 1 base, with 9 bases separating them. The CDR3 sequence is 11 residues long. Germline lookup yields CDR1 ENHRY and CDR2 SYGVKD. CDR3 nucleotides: TGTGCCTGGCCCAATTCCTACGAGCAGTACTTC. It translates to CAWPNSYEQYF.

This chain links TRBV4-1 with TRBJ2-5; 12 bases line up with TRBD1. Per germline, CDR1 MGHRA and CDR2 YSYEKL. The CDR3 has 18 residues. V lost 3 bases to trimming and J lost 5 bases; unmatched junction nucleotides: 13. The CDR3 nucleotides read TGCGCCAGCAGCCATAATCCTTCCGGGACAGGGGGCGCGGAGACCCAGTACTTC. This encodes CASSHNPSGTGGAETQYF.

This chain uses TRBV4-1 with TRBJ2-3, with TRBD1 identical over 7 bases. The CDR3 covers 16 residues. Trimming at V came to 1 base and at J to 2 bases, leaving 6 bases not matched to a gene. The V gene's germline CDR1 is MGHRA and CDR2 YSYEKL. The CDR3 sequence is CASSQADREYTDTQYF. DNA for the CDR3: TGCGCCAGCAGCCAAGCAGACAGGGAATACACAGATACGCAGTATTTT.

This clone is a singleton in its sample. CDR3 residues: CASSLNLDISEAFF. The CDR3 region has the DNA TGTGCCAGCAGCCTCAACTTGGACATCTCTGAAGCTTTCTTT. The V and J genes are TRBV7-9 and TRBJ1-1, with D possibly matching TRBD1 (5 bases). Germline CDR1 is SEHNR and CDR2 is FQNEAQ (reference sequence). Trimming removed 5 bases from V and 6 bases from J, with 16 bases in between. CDR3 length equals 14 residues.

CDR3 amino acids: CASSPRNNEQFF. In nucleotides, the CDR3 is TGTGCCAGCTCACCCCGTAACAATGAGCAGTTCTTC. V gene TRBV18 combines with J gene TRBJ2-1; D uncertain. The germline V gene encodes CDR1 KGHSH and CDR2 LQKENI. The CDR3 extends over 12 amino acids. Trimming removed 3 bases from V and 5 bases from J, with 5 bases in between.

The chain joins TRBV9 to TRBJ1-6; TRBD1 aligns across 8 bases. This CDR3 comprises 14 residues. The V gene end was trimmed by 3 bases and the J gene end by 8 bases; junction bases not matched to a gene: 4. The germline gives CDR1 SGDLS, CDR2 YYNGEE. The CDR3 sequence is CASSAGQGDSPLHF. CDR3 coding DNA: TGTGCCAGCAGCGCTGGACAGGGAGATTCACCCCTCCACTTT.

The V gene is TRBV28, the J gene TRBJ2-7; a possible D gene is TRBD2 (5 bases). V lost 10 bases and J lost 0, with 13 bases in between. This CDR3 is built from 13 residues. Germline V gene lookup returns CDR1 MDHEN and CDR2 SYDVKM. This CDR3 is CATLSDSSYEQYF. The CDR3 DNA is TGTGCCACCCTTAGCGATTCCTCCTACGAGCAGTACTTC.

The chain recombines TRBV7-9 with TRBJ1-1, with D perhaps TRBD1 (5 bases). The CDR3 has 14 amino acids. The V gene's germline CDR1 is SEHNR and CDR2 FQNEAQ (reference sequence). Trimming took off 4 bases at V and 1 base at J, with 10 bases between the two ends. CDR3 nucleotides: TGTGCCAGCAGCTCAAAGACAGAGAACACTGAAGCTTTCTTT. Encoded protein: CASSSKTENTEAFF.

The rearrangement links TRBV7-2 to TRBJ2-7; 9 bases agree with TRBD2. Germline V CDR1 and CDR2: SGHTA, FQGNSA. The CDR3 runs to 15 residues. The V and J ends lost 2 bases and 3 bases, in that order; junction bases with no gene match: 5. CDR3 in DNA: TGTGCCAGCAGCTTAAGAGCGGGAGGCGACTACGAGCAGTACTTC. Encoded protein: CASSLRAGGDYEQYF.

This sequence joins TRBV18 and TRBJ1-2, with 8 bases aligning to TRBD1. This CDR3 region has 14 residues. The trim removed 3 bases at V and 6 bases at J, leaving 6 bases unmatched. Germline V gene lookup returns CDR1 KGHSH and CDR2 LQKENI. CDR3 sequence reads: CASSPPTGVDGYTF. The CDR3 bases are TGTGCCAGCTCACCCCCGACAGGGGTGGATGGCTACACCTTC.

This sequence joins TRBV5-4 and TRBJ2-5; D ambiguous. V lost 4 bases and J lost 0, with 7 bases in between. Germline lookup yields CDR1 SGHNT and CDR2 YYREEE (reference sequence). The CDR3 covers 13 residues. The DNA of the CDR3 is TGTGCCAGCAGCGTTGACAACCAAGAGACCCAGTACTTC. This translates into CASSVDNQETQYF.

CDR3 DNA: TGTGCCAGCTCGCCCCTAAACGACATTAACACTGAAGCTTTCTTT. It translates to CASSPLNDINTEAFF. This sequence joins TRBV18 and TRBJ1-1; D is unclear. Trimming cost V 6 bases and J 2 bases, with 16 bases left between them. Germline values: CDR1 KGHSH, CDR2 LQKENI. The length of the CDR3 is 15 residues.

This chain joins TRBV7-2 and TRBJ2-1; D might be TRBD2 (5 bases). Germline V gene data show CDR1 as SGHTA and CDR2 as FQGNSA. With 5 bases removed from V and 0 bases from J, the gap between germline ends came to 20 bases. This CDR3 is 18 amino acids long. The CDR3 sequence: CASSPLALAFSSYNEQFF. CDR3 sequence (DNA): TGTGCCAGCAGCCCTCTAGCCCTAGCTTTTAGCTCCTACAATGAGCAGTTCTTC.